The entry below describes one T cell receptor beta chain. Germline CDR1 is DFQATT and CDR2 is SNEGSKA (reference sequence). This CDR3 contains 13 residues. The ends lost 7 bases at V and 7 bases at J; junction bases unmatched: 9. The data derive from a study of regulatory T cells in long-lasting Graves disease. Documented time point: newly diagnosed GD, antithyroid drugs for less than 3 months. PBMCs were the source of the RNA used for TCR sequencing. To make TCR beta libraries, researchers used iRepertoire HTBI primers and Arm-PCR of CDR3 regions. TCRdb re-analysed the multiplex PCR reads in MiXCR, keeping a single row per CDR3 protein. The sample includes about 500,000 distinct CDR3 sequences, 15% to 20% of them seen just once. These data also formed part of another study, on T cells in Graves' hyperthyroidism and ophthalmopathy. From that second work: During a first-round RT-PCR of the TCR CDR3, the HTBI primer set was used.

This sample comprised peripheral blood mononuclear cells (PBMCs), obtained at new diagnosis, from a patient treated with antithyroid drugs. The chain employs TRBV20-1 and TRBJ2-1; 8 bases agree with TRBD2. The sequence was obtained from a man aged 35 to 55 with Graves disease. The CDR3 nucleotides are TGCAGTGGCAGGGAGCGGGAGTGGAATGAGCAGTTCTTC. It translates to CSGREREWNEQFF.